The rows below give T cell receptor beta chains drawn from one sample of a study of blood T cells in healthy people across ages. TCRdb redid the calling of the 5' RACE reads with MiXCR, one entry per CDR3 protein. The data contain some 940,000 distinct CDR3 sequences, around 29% of them seen just once; the ten biggest clones take up about a tenth. This sample also belongs to another study, concerning T cells of mothers and their children.

The specimen was blood. The receptors derive from a woman between 40 and 50 years old in good health. Each CDR3 is given with its conserved first and last residue. D genes are given only for firm matches. Rows may omit the clone size; those that give it use once, few, many or a size class.

J gene	clone size	V gene	D gene	CDR3 DNA	CDR3 protein
TRBJ1-2	many	TRBV7-2	NA	TGTGCCAGCAGCTTGCCCGGGGCCAATGGCTACACCTTC	CASSLPGANGYTF
TRBJ2-3	NA	TRBV15	NA	TGTGCCACCAGCAGAGACTATAACAGGGATACGCAGTATTTT	CATSRDYNRDTQYF
TRBJ2-7	many	TRBV20-1	NA	TGCAGTGCGAGAGACAGCTCCTACGAGCAGTACTTC	CSARDSSYEQYF
TRBJ2-3	NA	TRBV7-3	TRBD2	TGTGCCAGCAGCCGCACTAGCGCCAGCACAGATACGCAGTATTTT	CASSRTSASTDTQYF
TRBJ2-7	NA	TRBV7-3	NA	TGTGCCAGCAGCTTAACTTCCTGTGGCGAGCAGTACTTC	CASSLTSCGEQYF
TRBJ2-7	many	TRBV5-1	TRBD1	TGCGCCAGCAGAGAGGACAGGGGGCTTTCCTACGAGCAGTACTTC	CASREDRGLSYEQYF
TRBJ2-3	few	TRBV19	NA	TGTGCCAGTAGTAATGGTCTAGATACGCAGTATTTT	CASSNGLDTQYF
TRBJ1-6	few	TRBV28	TRBD1	TGTGCCAGCAGAACAGGGGGAAGGTCACCCCTCCACTTT	CASRTGGRSPLHF
TRBJ2-5	NA	TRBV6-1	TRBD2	TGTGCCAGCAGTAAAGCGGGGGCATCGTACCAAGAGACCCAGTACTTC	CASSKAGASYQETQYF
TRBJ1-5	few	TRBV7-9	NA	TGTGCCAGCAGCTTAGAGGTCGAACCCGGACAGCCCCAGCATTTT	CASSLEVEPGQPQHF
TRBJ1-2	many	TRBV7-9	NA	TGTGCCAGCAGCCGCGAGAGGGTTGGCTACACCTTC	CASSRERVGYTF
TRBJ1-2	few	TRBV20-1	NA	TGCAGTGCTCGTTGGACGGGAGATTATGGCTACACCTTC	CSARWTGDYGYTF
TRBJ2-1	many	TRBV20-1	TRBD1	TGCAGTGCTAGAGATATGGGGACAGCGACCTACAATGAGCAGTTCTTC	CSARDMGTATYNEQFF
TRBJ2-3	NA	TRBV7-9	NA	TGTGCCAGCAGCTTAAGGGCGGGCATCGGCACAGATACGCAGTATTTT	CASSLRAGIGTDTQYF
TRBJ2-2	NA	TRBV18	NA	TGTGCCAGCTCACCGTTGGGGGGCCCGAACACCGGGGAGCTGTTTTTT	CASSPLGGPNTGELFF
TRBJ2-2	few	TRBV11-2	NA	TGTGCCAGCAGCCCCGACTCGGCCGGGGCGAACACCGGGGAGCTGTTTTTT	CASSPDSAGANTGELFF
TRBJ1-1	NA	TRBV12-3/TRBV12-4	TRBD1	TGTGCCAGCAGTCCTGGGACAGGGATCACTGAAGCTTTCTTT	CASSPGTGITEAFF
TRBJ2-1	few	TRBV27	TRBD1	TGTGCCAGCAGTTTTTTACTTGGACAGGGATTTAACGATGAGCAGTTCTTC	CASSFLLGQGFNDEQFF
TRBJ2-1	many	TRBV29-1	NA	TGCAGCGCTCGAGGGGGGGCGCAAGATGAGCAGTTCTTC	CSARGGAQDEQFF
TRBJ2-7	many	TRBV5-1	TRBD1	TGCGCCAGCAGCCGCCTGACAGGGGCGGTCTACGAGCAGTACTTC	CASSRLTGAVYEQYF
TRBJ2-7	NA	TRBV12-3/TRBV12-4	TRBD1	TGTGCCAGCAGGCCCACCGGGACAGGTTCCTACGAGCAGTACTTC	CASRPTGTGSYEQYF
TRBJ1-1	NA	TRBV7-2	NA	TGTGCCAGCAGCTTAGTTTATGCGGGTGGCACCTTGAACGCTGAAGCTTTCTTT	CASSLVYAGGTLNAEAFF
TRBJ2-6	NA	TRBV6-1	NA	TGTGCCAGCAAGAACGGGGCTGGGGCCAACGTCCTGACTTTC	CASKNGAGANVLTF
TRBJ2-7	many	TRBV7-2	TRBD1	TGTGCCAGCAGCGCCGGGACAGTGACCTCCTACGAGCAGTACTTC	CASSAGTVTSYEQYF
TRBJ2-3	few	TRBV6-4	NA	TGTGCCAGCAGTGACTCGGCGGCAGGGGCAGATACGCAGTATTTT	CASSDSAAGADTQYF
TRBJ1-1	NA	TRBV5-1	NA	TGCGCCAGCAGCCCCGAAATCCAAATGAACACTGAAGCTTTCTTT	CASSPEIQMNTEAFF
TRBJ1-6	few	TRBV7-2	NA	TGTGCCAGCACCTTGGGGGGCCGAAATTCACCCCTCCACTTT	CASTLGGRNSPLHF
TRBJ2-1	many	TRBV4-1	TRBD2	TGCGCCAGCAGCCAATCCGGGACTAGCGGGGAGCAGTTCTTC	CASSQSGTSGEQFF
TRBJ2-7	many	TRBV7-9	NA	TGTGCCAGCAGCTCCACCCCGGGGCTAAACTACGAGCAGTACTTC	CASSSTPGLNYEQYF
TRBJ1-2	few	TRBV24-1	NA	TGTGCCACCAGTGCCCCAGGTGCCTATGGCTACACCTTC	CATSAPGAYGYTF
TRBJ1-2	NA	TRBV6-5	NA	TGTGCCAGCAGTTACGTGGGTGCGGGCTACACCTTC	CASSYVGAGYTF
TRBJ2-4	NA	TRBV7-2	NA	TGTGCCAGCAGCGTAAACAGGATACTAGCCAAAAACATTCAGTACTTC	CASSVNRILAKNIQYF
TRBJ2-1	NA	TRBV9	TRBD2	TGTGCCAGCGGTGCGGGGGGGTACAATGAGCAGTTCTTC	CASGAGGYNEQFF
TRBJ2-5	NA	TRBV3-1	NA	TGTGCCAGCAGCAGCTACCAGGGCGAGACCCAGTACTTC	CASSSYQGETQYF
TRBJ1-2	NA	TRBV4-3	TRBD1	TGCGCCAGCAGCTTCAGGGGGGGGGCCGGTGGCTACACCTTC	CASSFRGGAGGYTF
TRBJ2-1	NA	TRBV5-1	NA	TGCGCCATCAGCTCTTCCTACAATGAGCAGTTCTTC	CAISSSYNEQFF
TRBJ2-1	NA	TRBV29-1	NA	TGCAGCTTCGGACGGGACAATGAGCAGTTCTTC	CSFGRDNEQFF
TRBJ2-3	NA	TRBV20-1	TRBD2	TGCAGTGCTCCTCTACTAGCGGGGGGACCTAATACGCAGTATTTT	CSAPLLAGGPNTQYF
TRBJ2-3	few	TRBV3-1	NA	TGTGCCAGCAGCCAAGCGGGGCAGGTCGGCACAGATACGCAGTATTTT	CASSQAGQVGTDTQYF
TRBJ2-1	few	TRBV27	TRBD1	TGTGCCAGCACCATGACAGGGGGGGCGGGGTACAATGAGCAGTTCTTC	CASTMTGGAGYNEQFF
TRBJ2-1	NA	TRBV20-1	TRBD2	TGCAGTGCGCCGAATAGCGGGGGGGCCTACAATGAGCAGTTCTTC	CSAPNSGGAYNEQFF